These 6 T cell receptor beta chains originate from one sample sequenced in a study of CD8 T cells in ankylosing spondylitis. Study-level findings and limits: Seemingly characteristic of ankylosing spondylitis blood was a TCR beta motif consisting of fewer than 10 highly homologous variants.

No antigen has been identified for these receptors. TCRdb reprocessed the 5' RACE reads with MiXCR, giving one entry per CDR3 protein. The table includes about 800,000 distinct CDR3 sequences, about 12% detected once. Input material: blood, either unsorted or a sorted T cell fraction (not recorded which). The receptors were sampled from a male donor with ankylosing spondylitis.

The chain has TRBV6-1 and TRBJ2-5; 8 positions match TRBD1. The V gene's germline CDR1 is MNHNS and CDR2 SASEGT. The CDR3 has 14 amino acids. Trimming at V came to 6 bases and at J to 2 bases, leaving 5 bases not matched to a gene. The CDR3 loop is CASRDGDRQETQYF. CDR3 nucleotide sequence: TGTGCCAGCAGGGACGGGGACAGGCAAGAGACCCAGTACTTC.

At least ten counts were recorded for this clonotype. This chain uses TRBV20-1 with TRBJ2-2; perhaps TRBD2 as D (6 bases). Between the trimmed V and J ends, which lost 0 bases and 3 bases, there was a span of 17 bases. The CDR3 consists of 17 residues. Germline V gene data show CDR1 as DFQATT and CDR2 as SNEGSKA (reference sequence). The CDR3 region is CSARDMRSGRYTGELFF. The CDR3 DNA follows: TGCAGTGCTAGAGATATGAGAAGCGGGCGGTACACCGGGGAGCTGTTTTTT.

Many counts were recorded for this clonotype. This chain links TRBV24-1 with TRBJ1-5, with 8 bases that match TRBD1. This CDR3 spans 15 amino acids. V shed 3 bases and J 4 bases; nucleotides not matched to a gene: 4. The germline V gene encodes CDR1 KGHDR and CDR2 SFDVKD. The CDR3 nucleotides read TGTGCCACCAGTGATCCCCGACAGGGGAATCAGCCCCAGCATTTT. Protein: CATSDPRQGNQPQHF.

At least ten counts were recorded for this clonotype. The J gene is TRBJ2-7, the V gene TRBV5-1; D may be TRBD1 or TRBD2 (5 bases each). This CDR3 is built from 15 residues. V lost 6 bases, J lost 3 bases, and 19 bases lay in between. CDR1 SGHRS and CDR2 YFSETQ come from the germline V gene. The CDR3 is CASTPSSGAIYEQYF. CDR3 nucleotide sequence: TGCGCCAGCACCCCTTCATCCGGGGCAATCTACGAGCAGTACTTC.

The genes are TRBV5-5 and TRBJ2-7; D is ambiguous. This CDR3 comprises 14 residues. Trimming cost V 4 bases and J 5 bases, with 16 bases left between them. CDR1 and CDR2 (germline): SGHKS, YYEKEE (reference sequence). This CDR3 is CASSPAPVLDEQYF. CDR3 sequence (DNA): TGTGCCAGCAGCCCAGCGCCGGTGCTCGACGAGCAGTACTTC.

In DNA form, the CDR3 reads TGTGCCAGCAGCTCCGACGTGGGACAGGGGTTAGAGACCCAGTACTTC. It is translated as CASSSDVGQGLETQYF. The rearrangement joins TRBV6-2 or TRBV6-3 to TRBJ2-5; 10 bases match TRBD1. The CDR3 sequence is 16 residues long. CDR1 and CDR2 (germline): MNHEY, SVGEGT. V dropped 6 bases and J dropped 4; count of bases not matched to a gene: 11.